The next 23 T cell receptor beta chains were all read from a single sample in a study of control samples from healthy donors and cancer patients. Profiling relied on immunoSEQ multiplex PCR, and the TCRdb table lists in-frame clones only, not all of them. The sample shows about 150,000 clones, roughly 94% of them seen only once. Material for sequencing was blood. Source of these receptors: a woman aged 18-29 years in good health.

The genes are TRBV5-1 and TRBJ1-2, with 11 bases identical to TRBD1. J gave up 7 bases and V 4 bases, and 6 bases lay outside the gene matches. CDR1 and CDR2 (germline): SGHRS, YFSETQ. This CDR3 is built from 14 residues. CDR3 sequence reads: CASSPDRGLGGYTF. CDR3 DNA: TGCGCCAGCAGCCCGGACAGGGGGCTCGGTGGCTACACCTTC.

V and J are TRBV11-2 and TRBJ2-4, with D unresolved. Trimming pared 8 bases from V and 0 bases from J, leaving 8 bases between. The germline gives CDR1 SGHAT, CDR2 FQNNGV. The CDR3 sequence is 13 residues long. The CDR3 DNA reads TGTGCCAGCCTCAGCGTAGCCAAAAACATTCAGTACTTC. Protein sequence: CASLSVAKNIQYF.

The chain couples TRBV20-1 to TRBJ1-2; tentative D call: TRBD1 (5 bases). This CDR3 contains 11 residues. V dropped 7 bases and J dropped 7 bases, with 13 bases sitting between them. Looked up from germline, CDR1 is DFQATT and CDR2 is SNEGSKA (reference sequence). CDR3 sequence (DNA): TGCAGTGTGAGGCAGGGCTTTGGCTACACCTTC. Encoded protein: CSVRQGFGYTF.

The rearrangement joins TRBV7-8 to TRBJ1-1; possible D gene TRBD1, 5 bases. Trimming pared 1 base from V and 1 base from J, leaving 13 bases between. The CDR3 is 16 residues long. Germline lookup yields CDR1 SGHVS and CDR2 FQNEAQ. CDR3 sequence (DNA): TGTGCCAGCAGCTTAGAGAGGGGAGTAGCGAACACTGAAGCTTTCTTT. Encoded protein: CASSLERGVANTEAFF.

The rearrangement uses TRBV18 and TRBJ1-1; TRBD1 agrees at 9 bases. Germline lookup yields CDR1 KGHSH and CDR2 LQKENI. The CDR3 has 13 amino acids. V shed 6 bases, J shed 7 bases, and the junction held 6 bases outside the gene matches. CDR3 sequence (DNA): TGTGCCAGCTCTCCCGGGACAGGGATTGAAGCTTTCTTT. Translation gives CASSPGTGIEAFF.

The rearrangement uses TRBV7-2 and TRBJ2-6; possibly TRBD1 for D (5 bases). Germline CDR1 and CDR2: SGHTA and FQGNSA. Trimming removed 0 bases at V and 0 bases at J, with 21 bases between. CDR3 length: 21 amino acids. CDR3 region: CASSLASSPQGRFSGANVLTF. CDR3 coding DNA: TGTGCCAGCAGCTTAGCATCCAGCCCGCAGGGCCGCTTCTCTGGGGCCAACGTCCTGACTTTC.

The chain combines TRBV11-2 with TRBJ1-5, with D uncertain. V gave up 5 bases and J gave up 1 base, with 6 bases separating them. CDR1 and CDR2 from the germline V gene are SGHAT and FQNNGV. CDR3 length: 13 residues. CDR3 protein: CASSQDSNQPQHF. As DNA, the CDR3 is TGTGCCAGCAGCCAGGACAGCAATCAGCCCCAGCATTTT.

V gene TRBV6-1 combines with J gene TRBJ1-4, with a tentative D call TRBD1 (5 bases). The CDR3 extends over 15 amino acids. The V end lost 2 bases, the J end lost 8 bases, and 15 bases lay between the germline ends. CDR1 is MNHNS and CDR2 is SASEGT in the germline V gene. The CDR3 here is CASSERAQGGEKLFF. The CDR3 bases are TGTGCCAGCAGTGAAAGGGCGCAGGGAGGGGAAAAACTGTTTTTT.

The gene calls are TRBV4-2 and TRBJ2-1; 7 bases are a match to TRBD1. The CDR3 has 16 residues. Germline lookup yields CDR1 LGHNA and CDR2 YNFKEQ. With V trimmed by 2 bases and J by 7 bases, 11 bases remained unmatched. The CDR3 sequence: CASSQLQGAGGNEQFF. The CDR3, as DNA: TGTGCCAGCAGCCAACTACAAGGAGCAGGGGGAAATGAGCAGTTCTTC.

The J gene is TRBJ1-2, the V gene TRBV11-3; D not resolved. With 5 bases removed from V and 8 bases from J, the gap between germline ends came to 21 bases. The CDR3 extends over 15 amino acids. Germline lookup yields CDR1 SGHNT and CDR2 YENEEA. The CDR3 region has the DNA TGTGCCAGCAGCACCGAATCGAGTCTCAACGAAGGCTACACCTTC. This codes for CASSTESSLNEGYTF. Full variable domain (remainder filled in from reference TRBV11-3 and TRBJ1-2): EAGVVQSPRYKIIEKKQPVAFWCNPISGHNTLYWYLQNLGQGPELLIRYENEEAVDDSQLPKDRFSAERLKGVDSTLKIQPAELGDSAVYLCASSTESSLNEGYTFGSGTRLTVV.

The chain joins TRBV5-1 to TRBJ2-7; 9 nucleotides agree with TRBD1. Germline V gene lookup returns CDR1 SGHRS and CDR2 YFSETQ. The CDR3 length is 16 residues. V lost 4 bases and J lost 3; bases outside the gene matches: 11. As DNA, the CDR3 is TGCGCCAGCAGCCAACAACCGGGACAGGGAATCTACGAGCAGTACTTC. Translation: CASSQQPGQGIYEQYF.

In the case of this clone: Additional DNA sequences in this sample encode the identical CDR3. This chain links TRBV15 with TRBJ2-5; 7 bases map to TRBD2. V trimming: 3 bases; J trimming: 5 bases; junction bases outside the gene matches: 12. The germline CDR1 and CDR2 sequences are LNHNV and YYDKDF (reference sequence). The length of the CDR3 is 16 residues. The DNA for the CDR3 is TGTGCCACCAGCAGGGGGGTTGGGGCGGGGGACGAGACCCAGTACTTC. It codes for CATSRGVGAGDETQYF.

The chain has TRBV19 and TRBJ1-1; D call uncertain. Looked up from germline, CDR1 is LNHDA and CDR2 is SQIVND (reference sequence). The CDR3 covers 12 residues. V lost 4 bases, J lost 2 bases, and 5 bases lay in between. CDR3 in DNA: TGTGCCAGTAGTACCTACAACACTGAAGCTTTCTTT. Translated: CASSTYNTEAFF.

The chain has TRBV24-1 and TRBJ2-2; 7 nucleotides agree with TRBD1. The CDR3 runs 14 residues. Germline V gene sequence: CDR1 KGHDR, CDR2 SFDVKD. V shed 7 bases and J 0 bases; nucleotides not matched to a gene: 1. CDR3 loop: CATRTGSNTGELFF. In nucleotides, the CDR3 is TGTGCCACCAGGACAGGGTCGAACACCGGGGAGCTGTTTTTT.

V usage is TRBV2 and J usage is TRBJ2-3; the D call may be TRBD1 or TRBD2 (5 bases each). CDR3 length: 14 residues. Trimming stripped 8 bases from V and 2 bases from J, with 14 bases between. In germline, CDR1 is SNHLY, CDR2 FYNNEI. CDR3 DNA: TGTGCCAGCGGAGGCAGGGTGAACACAGATACGCAGTATTTT. Translation: CASGGRVNTDTQYF.

The chain combines TRBV7-3 with TRBJ1-1; a possible D gene is TRBD1 (5 bases). This CDR3 contains 15 residues. The germline V and J ends were trimmed by 1 base and 1 base, with 10 bases remaining between them. From germline, CDR1 is SGHTA and CDR2 FQGTGA. The CDR3 DNA reads as TGTGCCAGCAGCTTAAGCCAGGGTGAGAACACTGAAGCTTTCTTT. Its translation is CASSLSQGENTEAFF.

The rearrangement links TRBV2 to TRBJ2-3; D is unresolved. The CDR3 extends over 11 amino acids. Trimming removed 4 bases from V and 4 bases from J, with 3 bases in between. Germline CDR1 and CDR2: SNHLY and FYNNEI. Here the CDR3 DNA reads TGTGCCAGCAGTGTGTCAGATACGCAGTATTTT. It encodes CASSVSDTQYF.

The chain recombines TRBV7-6 with TRBJ2-7; D is uncertain. V was shortened by 1 base and J by 5 bases, with 12 bases between the two germline ends. Looked up from germline, CDR1 is SGHVS and CDR2 is FNYEAQ. The CDR3 contains 14 residues. The CDR3 DNA reads as TGTGCCAGCAGCTTAGTACCTGGGCTCCACGAGCAGTACTTC. It translates to CASSLVPGLHEQYF.

The rearrangement joins TRBV5-1 to TRBJ1-4; 7 positions agree with TRBD1. Germline loops: CDR1 SGHRS, CDR2 YFSETQ. The CDR3 contains 14 residues. With 4 bases clipped from V and 5 bases from J, the junction kept 5 bases outside the gene matches. Written as DNA, the CDR3 is TGCGCCAGCAGCAGAACAGGGGAGAATGAAAAACTGTTTTTT. Translating it yields CASSRTGENEKLFF. Full variable domain (missing parts from reference TRBV5-1 and TRBJ1-4): KAGVTQTPRYLIKTRGQQVTLSCSPISGHRSVSWYQQTPGQGLQFLFEYFSETQRNKGNFPGRFSGRQFSNSRSEMNVSTLELGDSALYLCASSRTGENEKLFFGSGTQLSVL.

The chain couples TRBV29-1 to TRBJ2-2, with D unclear. V was cut by 4 bases and J by 5 bases, with 8 bases left in between. The germline V gene has CDR1 SQVTM and CDR2 ANQGSEA. This CDR3 spans 12 amino acids. The CDR3 coding sequence is TGCAGCGTTGTGTTTGGGACCGGGGAGCTGTTTTTT. This translates into CSVVFGTGELFF.

The V and J genes are TRBV5-1 and TRBJ1-1; 7 nucleotides match TRBD1. The CDR3 is 15 amino acids. The junction had 12 bases not matched to a gene; V was cut back by 8 bases and J by 2 bases. The V gene's germline CDR1 is SGHRS and CDR2 YFSETQ. CDR3 nucleotide sequence: TGCGCCAGTAAATTTACAGGGGCCGCAAACACTGAAGCTTTCTTT. This translates into CASKFTGAANTEAFF.

The rearrangement joins TRBV6-1 to TRBJ2-1; D is uncertain. The CDR3 is 16 amino acids. Germline V CDR1 and CDR2: MNHNS, SASEGT. Between the trimmed V and J ends, which lost 1 base and 6 bases, there was a span of 16 bases. The CDR3 sequence: CASSEEVRAKVNEQFF. The CDR3 DNA reads as TGTGCCAGCAGTGAAGAGGTACGAGCTAAGGTCAATGAGCAGTTCTTC.

This rearrangement joins TRBV4-1 to TRBJ1-3; TRBD1 agrees at 7 bases. V dropped 2 bases and J dropped 4; count of bases not matched to a gene: 5. Germline CDR1 is MGHRA and CDR2 is YSYEKL. The CDR3 has 15 residues. CDR3 loop: CASSQTGVTGNTIYF. CDR3 coding DNA: TGCGCCAGCAGCCAAACAGGGGTGACAGGAAACACCATATATTTT.